One TCR beta chain is described in this entry. Its specificity is unknown. J gave up 1 base and V 7 bases, and 3 bases lay outside the gene matches. The CDR3 consists of 14 residues. The germline CDR1 and CDR2 sequences are MNHNY and SVGAGI (reference sequence). Researchers tagged individual cDNA molecules with unique molecular identifiers. Each CDR3 protein gets one entry after TCRdb re-called the 5' RACE reads with MiXCR. Of about 60,000 distinct CDR3 sequences listed, 8.9% are singletons. This record belongs to a study of early T cells in non-severe SARS-CoV-2 infection. Study at large: Sequenced material consisted of bulk RNA (from unsorted whole blood), and chains were unpaired. Study results and caveats: The VDJdb matching leaned toward anti-spike CD8 responses and overlooked private and CD4 specificities.

The sequence came from an adult who was a healthcare worker with PCR-confirmed SARS-CoV-2 infection or an uninfected control (not recorded which). Specimen: whole blood. This chain uses TRBV6-6 with TRBJ2-2; TRBD2 agrees at 7 bases. CDR3 amino acids: CASKPGGNTGELFF. In DNA, the CDR3 is TGTGCCAGCAAGCCGGGAGGGAACACCGGGGAGCTGTTTTTT.